The 31 T cell receptor beta chains below come from one sample, sequenced in a study of cytomegalovirus exposure and HLA in healthy donors. Use of 60 Vbeta and 13 Jbeta primers characterized the PCR. The assay was immunoSEQ multiplex PCR, and TCRdb's table has in-frame clones only and misses some. Found here are about 160,000 clones, approximately 80% of them singletons; the top ten hold around 4%. The sample comprised PBMCs. The source is a middle-aged man in good health and CMV-seronegative.

V gene TRBV11-2 combines with J gene TRBJ2-3, with 8 bases identical to TRBD2. Per the germline V gene, CDR1 is SGHAT and CDR2 is FQNNGV. Unmatched junction bases numbered 5, after V lost 5 bases and J lost 1 base. The CDR3 spans 15 residues. CDR3 bases: TGTGCCAGCAGCAAAGGTAGCGGGGGCACAGATACGCAGTATTTT. This translates into CASSKGSGGTDTQYF.

The count of this clone is one. V and J are TRBV4-2 and TRBJ1-4; perhaps TRBD1 as D (5 bases). Looked up from germline, CDR1 is LGHNA and CDR2 is YNFKEQ. The CDR3 length is 15 residues. The germline V and J ends were trimmed by 4 bases and 0 bases, with 9 bases remaining between them. Written as DNA, the CDR3 is TGTGCCAGCAGCCTCCCGACAGCAACTAATGAAAAACTGTTTTTT. It encodes CASSLPTATNEKLFF.

The CDR3, as DNA: TGTGCCAGCAGCGCCGGGTCGGTGGGGCCAGATACGCAGTATTTT. This translates into CASSAGSVGPDTQYF. The rearrangement joins TRBV7-6 to TRBJ2-3; TRBD1 might be the D (5 bases). The germline V gene has CDR1 SGHVS and CDR2 FNYEAQ. CDR3 length: 15 residues. V was pared by 5 bases and J by 4 bases, with 16 bases between.

The chain is built from TRBV18 and TRBJ2-7, with D perhaps TRBD2 (6 bases). The germline V gene has CDR1 KGHSH and CDR2 LQKENI. V lost 0 bases to trimming and J lost 2 bases, with 8 bases between them. The CDR3 is made up of 14 amino acids. As DNA, the CDR3 is TGTGCCAGCTCACCACCGGAGGGTACCTACGAGCAGTACTTC. As protein: CASSPPEGTYEQYF.

The chain employs TRBV11-2 and TRBJ1-5, with 11 nucleotides matching TRBD1. Per germline, CDR1 SGHAT and CDR2 FQNNGV. The V and J ends lost 3 bases and 8 bases, in that order; junction bases with no gene match: 9. The CDR3 is 16 residues long. The CDR3 bases are TGTGCCAGCAGCTTCCGGACAGGGGGCAGCGGTGAGCCCCAGCATTTT. Its protein product is CASSFRTGGSGEPQHF.

The table lists this clone with a count of one. At the DNA level, this CDR3 is encoded by other sequences in the same sample as well. This chain joins TRBV27 and TRBJ2-7; 8 bases line up with TRBD1. The J segment lost 1 base and the V segment lost 5 bases, leaving 4 bases of the junction unmatched. The CDR3 runs to 14 residues. The germline V gene has CDR1 MNHEY and CDR2 SMNVEV (reference sequence). CDR3 amino acids: CASSLRDRSYEQYF. The CDR3 DNA is TGTGCCAGCAGTCTGCGGGACAGGTCCTACGAGCAGTACTTC.

J is TRBJ2-3 and V is TRBV5-4; D unresolved. Germline CDR1 reads SGHNT; CDR2 reads YYREEE (reference sequence). Deletions cut 0 bases from V and 3 bases from J, with 5 bases between. CDR3 size: 13 residues. The CDR3 spells CASSLAPTDTQYF. The CDR3 region has the DNA TGTGCCAGCAGCTTGGCCCCGACAGATACGCAGTATTTT.

In DNA, the CDR3 is TGTGCCAGCAGTCCCTCAGGCTCCTATAATTCACCCCTCCACTTT. Translating gives CASSPSGSYNSPLHF. The chain links TRBV27 to TRBJ1-6; no firm D call. CDR3 length: 15 amino acids. CDR1 and CDR2 (germline): MNHEY, SMNVEV (reference sequence). Between the trimmed V and J ends, which lost 5 bases and 0 bases, there was a span of 8 bases.

This clone was seen a few times. CDR3 loop: CSVEQGAQETQYF. The CDR3 DNA reads as TGCAGCGTTGAACAGGGGGCCCAAGAGACCCAGTACTTC. V gene TRBV29-1 combines with J gene TRBJ2-5, with TRBD1 matching over 8 bases. Germline V CDR1 and CDR2: SQVTM, ANQGSEA. J was trimmed by 1 base and V by 2 bases; bases with no gene match: 0. The CDR3 is 13 amino acids.

This clone appeared once. The rearrangement uses TRBV5-1 and TRBJ1-2; TRBD1 might be the D (5 bases). In germline, CDR1 is SGHRS, CDR2 YFSETQ. The CDR3 has 14 residues. Trimming left V 4 bases short and J 3 bases short, with 13 bases between. The CDR3 spells CASSRDSPDYGYTF. CDR3 DNA: TGCGCCAGCAGCCGTGACAGCCCTGACTATGGCTACACCTTC.

This chain links TRBV10-3 with TRBJ1-4; TRBD1 agrees at 7 bases. The junction had 0 bases not matched to a gene; V was cut back by 3 bases and J by 8 bases. This CDR3 is built from 12 residues. Germline CDR1 ENHRY, CDR2 SYGVKD. In DNA form, the CDR3 reads TGTGCCATCAGTGAACAGGGGGAAAAACTGTTTTTT. It is translated as CAISEQGEKLFF.

V and J are TRBV7-8 and TRBJ1-1, with a possible D match to TRBD1 (5 bases). The V and J ends lost 5 bases and 7 bases respectively, with 23 bases between them. The CDR3 runs to 16 residues. In germline, CDR1 is SGHVS, CDR2 FQNEAQ. CDR3 protein: CASSRSGFRLSFEAFF. The CDR3 DNA reads as TGTGCCAGCAGCCGCTCAGGGTTTCGGTTGTCGTTTGAAGCTTTCTTT.

The rearrangement links TRBV2 to TRBJ1-3, with 7 bases aligning to TRBD1. V dropped 0 bases and J dropped 7; count of bases not matched to a gene: 6. The CDR3 extends over 15 amino acids. The V gene's germline CDR1 is SNHLY and CDR2 FYNNEI. The CDR3 spells CASSEARLRGNTIYF. CDR3 sequence (DNA): TGTGCCAGCAGTGAAGCGCGGCTCAGGGGGAACACCATATATTTT.

This clone was recorded a few times. This chain links TRBV19 with TRBJ1-1; possible D gene TRBD1, 5 bases. Germline V gene data show CDR1 as LNHDA and CDR2 as SQIVND (reference sequence). CDR3 length: 17 residues. Trimming removed 1 base from V and 0 bases from J, with 15 bases in between. The chain's CDR3 is CASSIGWAGPVNTEAFF. CDR3 coding DNA: TGTGCCAGTAGTATAGGTTGGGCAGGGCCGGTGAACACTGAAGCTTTCTTT.

The chain employs TRBV7-3 and TRBJ2-5; the D gene is possibly TRBD1 (5 bases). The J call may be wrong; the DNA end is better matched by TRBJ2-7. The CDR3 is 14 residues long. CDR1 is SGHTA and CDR2 is FQGTGA in the germline V gene. For the CDR3, the DNA is TGTGCCAGCAGCTTAGGTCAGGGAAACTACGAGCAGTACTTC. It is translated as CASSLGQGNYEQYF.

The rearrangement links TRBV7-9 to TRBJ2-5, with 8 nucleotides matching TRBD1. The CDR3 runs 14 residues. Germline CDR1 and CDR2: SEHNR and FQNEAQ (reference sequence). Losses at the gene ends were 5 bases for V and 3 bases for J; bases not matched to a gene: 5. The CDR3 here is CASSLRDRKETQYF. The CDR3 region has the DNA TGTGCCAGCAGCCTCCGGGACAGGAAAGAGACCCAGTACTTC.

This sequence joins TRBV5-1 and TRBJ1-1; 7 nucleotides align to TRBD1. V lost 4 bases and J lost 0; bases outside the gene matches: 9. This CDR3 has 16 amino acids. Germline V gives CDR1 SGHRS, CDR2 YFSETQ. In nucleotides, the CDR3 is TGCGCCAGCAGCCCACAGGGGCGGGGCCTGAACACTGAAGCTTTCTTT. Its protein product is CASSPQGRGLNTEAFF.

The V and J genes are TRBV6-6 and TRBJ1-5; D not resolved. This CDR3 has 14 residues. Germline V gene lookup returns CDR1 MNHNY and CDR2 SVGAGI (reference sequence). Between the trimmed V and J ends, which lost 9 bases and 5 bases, there was a span of 17 bases. The CDR3 nucleotides read TGTGCCAGTAACCCGCGGGGAGTTGATCAGCCCCAGCATTTT. Protein: CASNPRGVDQPQHF.

The rearrangement joins TRBV9 to TRBJ2-3; D may be TRBD2 (5 bases). Germline V gene lookup returns CDR1 SGDLS and CDR2 YYNGEE. The CDR3 is 14 residues long. Between the trimmed V and J ends, which lost 6 bases and 0 bases, there was a span of 11 bases. The CDR3 region is CASTNGISTDTQYF. The CDR3 DNA sequence: TGTGCCAGCACGAACGGGATTAGCACAGATACGCAGTATTTT.

This chain uses TRBV11-2 with TRBJ2-2; 7 bases align to TRBD1. The CDR3 spans 15 residues. V shed 3 bases, J shed 1 base, and the junction held 2 bases outside the gene matches. The V gene's germline CDR1 is SGHAT and CDR2 FQNNGV. In nucleotides, the CDR3 is TGTGCCAGCAGCTTCGGGACAGTGAACACCGGGGAGCTGTTTTTT. Protein sequence: CASSFGTVNTGELFF.

This chain connects TRBV7-3 to TRBJ2-2, with D perhaps matching TRBD1 (6 bases). CDR3 length equals 14 residues. V was cut by 2 bases and J by 7 bases, with 11 bases left in between. The germline V gene has CDR1 SGHTA and CDR2 FQGTGA. In DNA form, the CDR3 reads TGTGCCAGCAGCTTAGGGGCAGGGGTCGGGGAGCTGTTTTTT. Amino acids: CASSLGAGVGELFF.

This chain joins TRBV6-5 and TRBJ2-7, with D tentatively TRBD1 (5 bases). The CDR3 covers 14 residues. V was clipped by 2 bases and J by 6 bases, with 14 bases between them. CDR1 and CDR2 from the germline V gene are MNHEY and SVGAGI. The CDR3 DNA is TGTGCCAGCAGTTACCTAGGGGTTTCGGGCGAGCAGTACTTC. Encoded protein: CASSYLGVSGEQYF.

The chain employs TRBV11-2 and TRBJ2-7, with a possible D match to TRBD1 (5 bases). Germline CDR1 and CDR2: SGHAT and FQNNGV. Trimming removed 2 bases from V and 3 bases from J, with 11 bases in between. This CDR3 is built from 14 residues. Written as DNA, the CDR3 is TGTGCCAGCAGCTTAACACAGGTGGACTACGAGCAGTACTTC. This codes for CASSLTQVDYEQYF. Complete variable domain (other parts from reference TRBV11-2 and TRBJ2-7): EAGVAQSPRYKIIEKRQSVAFWCNPISGHATLYWYQQILGQGPKLLIQFQNNGVVDDSQLPKDRFSAERLKGVDSTLKIQPAKLEDSAVYLCASSLTQVDYEQYFGPGTRLTVT.

The chain combines TRBV5-8 with TRBJ2-7; 9 positions agree with TRBD1. Germline V gene data show CDR1 as SGHTS and CDR2 as YDEGEE. The CDR3 is 16 amino acids. With V trimmed by 2 bases and J by 1 base, 7 bases remained unmatched. The CDR3 DNA sequence: TGTGCCAGCAGCTTTGTCGGGGGGACAGGGTCCTACGAGCAGTACTTC. This encodes CASSFVGGTGSYEQYF.

This chain uses TRBV6-1 with TRBJ2-1; 11 bases agree with TRBD1. In germline, CDR1 is MNHNS, CDR2 SASEGT. Losses at the gene ends were 8 bases for V and 7 bases for J; bases not matched to a gene: 4. The CDR3 runs 13 residues. CDR3 sequence: CASAGTGGNEQFF. Written as DNA, the CDR3 is TGTGCCAGCGCCGGGACAGGGGGGAATGAGCAGTTCTTC.

The chain is built from TRBV6-5 and TRBJ2-7, with D possibly TRBD2 on 5 matching bases. CDR1 and CDR2 from the germline V gene are MNHEY and SVGAGI. Between the trimmed V and J ends, which lost 2 bases and 6 bases, there was a span of 11 bases. CDR3 length: 13 amino acids. CDR3 region: CASSYGGSGEQYF. The CDR3 coding sequence is TGTGCCAGCAGTTACGGAGGCTCCGGCGAGCAGTACTTC.

This clone appeared a few times. This chain joins TRBV29-1 and TRBJ2-1; no clear D gene. Trimming removed 4 bases at V and 4 bases at J, with 11 bases between. The CDR3 length is 13 residues. The germline V gene has CDR1 SQVTM and CDR2 ANQGSEA. For the CDR3, the DNA is TGCAGCGTTGCTGGGTCGACATACAATGAGCAGTTCTTC. This sequence encodes CSVAGSTYNEQFF.

This clone appeared a few times. The chain couples TRBV7-9 to TRBJ2-6; a weak D match, TRBD2 (5 bases). Germline V gene lookup returns CDR1 SEHNR and CDR2 FQNEAQ (reference sequence). Deletions cut 8 bases from V and 1 base from J, with 6 bases between. This CDR3 comprises 13 residues. CDR3 sequence: CASGESGANVLTF. CDR3 DNA sequence: TGTGCCAGCGGGGAGTCTGGGGCCAACGTCCTGACTTTC.

The chain links TRBV10-1 to TRBJ2-3; no reliable D call. Germline V lookup: CDR1 WNHNN, CDR2 SYGVQD (reference sequence). V lost 1 base and J lost 2, with 16 bases in between. This CDR3 is built from 17 residues. The CDR3 nucleotides are TGCGCCAGCAGTGAGTACTACCGACCTGATTACACAGATACGCAGTATTTT. Translated: CASSEYYRPDYTDTQYF.

The V call is TRBV25-1, the J call TRBJ1-6; 9 bases are shared with TRBD1. Germline loops: CDR1 MGHDK, CDR2 SYGVNS. CDR3 length: 15 residues. V shed 6 bases and J 7 bases; nucleotides not matched to a gene: 7. CDR3 residues: CASRNRGLMNSPLHF. The CDR3 nucleotides are TGTGCCAGCAGAAACAGGGGGCTCATGAATTCACCCCTCCACTTT.

The rearrangement links TRBV29-1 to TRBJ2-2; TRBD2 agrees at 8 bases. Germline lookup yields CDR1 SQVTM and CDR2 ANQGSEA. The CDR3 loop spans 17 amino acids. V shed 1 base and J 4 bases; nucleotides not matched to a gene: 11. For the CDR3, the DNA is TGCAGCGTTGAAGGCGAGATAGCGGGGAGCGTCACCGGGGAGCTGTTTTTT. It is translated as CSVEGEIAGSVTGELFF.